This TCR beta chain was captured in a study of T cell responses to AZD1222 COVID-19 vaccine (dated by TCRdb to the early 2020s). A note on the overall study: Because spike-specific TCR depth and breadth did not differ between the two schedules, AZD1222 recipients who got a second dose at roughly 4 weeks were pooled with those who got a second dose at roughly 12 weeks. TCR sequencing was performed for 230 to 250 trial participants, of whom 200 to 210 were given two doses of AZD1222 and approximately 26 were given two doses of MenACWY control vaccine. Trial participants were enrolled into age subgroups of 18-55, 56-69 and 70-plus years, which contained around 140, 26 and 57 TCR-sequenced participants, respectively. General conclusions and limits of the study: Nearly half of unique spike-specific TCRs reportedly recognized epitopes outside regions mutated in the B.1.351 and B.1.1.7 variants. Participants were mostly white British and included more females than males, and it was suggested by the authors that clonal diversity may have been underestimated. The 56-69-year group was small, and its depth increase did not reach significance, likely because of low power. No day 14 peak-response samples were available, so repertoires were characterized only after the peak T cell response. A significant rise in spike-specific TCR breadth and depth was observed after two AZD1222 doses relative to day 0 and relative to MenACWY recipients. The vaccine-associated CD4 TCRs covered the entire spike protein, and the dominant responses fell in regions 160-218 and 743-854. Conclusions about previously exposed vaccinees are limited because only 5 or 6 AZD1222 recipients were SARS-CoV-2 seropositive at baseline.

The CDR3 regions of human TCRbeta chains were analyzed by immunosequencing. The published analysis was carried out like this. Repertoire TCRs were matched against a reference library of SARS-CoV-2-specific TCRs generated with the MIRA antigen-specificity platform. Breadth was defined as the fraction of unique TCRs that were SARS-CoV-2-associated, and depth was defined as the fraction of total T cells that were SARS-CoV-2-associated. Using the MIRA data, each spike-specific TCR was assigned both to the spike region to which the TCR was reactive and to a CD4 or CD8 class. Log10-transformed breadth and depth values were compared by one-way ANOVA with Sidak's multiple comparisons tests. Drawn from immuneACCESS, this table holds only the in-frame rearrangements with V and J called that TCRdb kept. Clones are partly lost; checked studies trace under half to an unresolved V gene and leave the rest unexplained. That table is the source of V, J and clone size, and D and trimming were worked out from the DNA. The sample table contains around 140,000 clones; only one count was recorded for about 93% of them. The top ten clonotypes cover over 4% of the sample.

The germline V gene specifies SGHDN as CDR1 and FVKESK as CDR2. At the junction V is shortened by 2 bases and J by 4 bases, with 14 bases in between. Including cysteine and phenylalanine, the CDR3 has 16 amino acids. Left in the record is the CDR3 DNA by itself, 48 bases read in frame from the first base. As for this clone: Its antigen has not been determined. No much larger clone is present one base from it, and per-base qualities are unavailable.

Sample time point, as interpreted from the label and publication: baseline before first vaccination. The vaccinee samples were drawn from two UK trials, COV001 and COV002, one of which was a single-blind randomized controlled phase 2/3 trial testing AZD1222 (ChAdOx1 nCoV-19) in healthy adults. For TCRbeta chain sequencing, PBMC samples were collected from trial participants at day 0 and at day 28 after the second dose. The material was peripheral blood, obtained on day 0 of AZD1222 vaccination. This TCR was recovered from an adult in good health. The chain joins TRBV14 to TRBJ2-2; perhaps TRBD1 is the D gene, with 5 bases matching. This receptor carries the CDR3 CASSQRAGKSTGELFF. Here is the DNA: TGTGCCAGCAGCCAAAGGGCAGGGAAGTCCACCGGGGAGCTGTTTTTT.